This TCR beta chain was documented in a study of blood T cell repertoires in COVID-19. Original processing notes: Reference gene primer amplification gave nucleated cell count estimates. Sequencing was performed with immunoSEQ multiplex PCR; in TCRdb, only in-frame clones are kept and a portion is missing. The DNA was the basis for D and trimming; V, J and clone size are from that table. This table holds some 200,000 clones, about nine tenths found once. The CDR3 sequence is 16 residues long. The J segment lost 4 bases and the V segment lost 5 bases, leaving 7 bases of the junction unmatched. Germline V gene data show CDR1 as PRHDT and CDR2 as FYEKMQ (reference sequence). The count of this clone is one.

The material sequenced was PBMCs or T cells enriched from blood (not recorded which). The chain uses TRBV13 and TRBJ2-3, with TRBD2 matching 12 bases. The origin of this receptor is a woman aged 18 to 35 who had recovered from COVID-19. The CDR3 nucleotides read TGTGCCAGCAGCACCCTCGGACTAGCGGGATCAGATACGCAGTATTTT. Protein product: CASSTLGLAGSDTQYF.